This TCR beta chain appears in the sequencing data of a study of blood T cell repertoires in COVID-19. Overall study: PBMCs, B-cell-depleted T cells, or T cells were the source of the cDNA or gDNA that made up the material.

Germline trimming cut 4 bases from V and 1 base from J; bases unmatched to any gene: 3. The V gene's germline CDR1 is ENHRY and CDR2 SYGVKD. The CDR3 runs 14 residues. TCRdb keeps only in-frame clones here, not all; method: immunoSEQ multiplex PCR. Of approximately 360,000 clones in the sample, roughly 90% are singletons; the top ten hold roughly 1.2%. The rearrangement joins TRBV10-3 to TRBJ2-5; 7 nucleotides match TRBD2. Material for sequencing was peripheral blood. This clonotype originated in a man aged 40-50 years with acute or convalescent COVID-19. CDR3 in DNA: TGTGCCATCAGTGGTTGGGAGGGCCAAGAGACCCAGTACTTC. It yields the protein CAISGWEGQETQYF.